The 7 T cell receptor beta chains given below trace back to one sample, sequenced in a study of shared clonotypes between healthy human individuals. The assay was immunoSEQ multiplex PCR, and TCRdb's table has in-frame clones only and misses some. The sample has about 990,000 clones, approximately 80% seen once. The sample taken for sequencing was memory CD4+ T cells from PBMCs. Subset: CD45RA-negative fraction. All receptors come from a young man in good health. Some clones in this sample may be carry-over from other donors' samples.

The chain joins TRBV10-2 to TRBJ2-5; 10 positions match TRBD1. V shed 5 bases and J 4 bases; nucleotides not matched to a gene: 1. Germline V lookup: CDR1 WSHSY, CDR2 SAAADI. The CDR3 extends over 13 amino acids. CDR3 protein: CASSWDRGETQYF. CDR3 nucleotide sequence: TGCGCCAGCAGTTGGGACAGGGGAGAGACCCAGTACTTC.

On this clone: A much larger clone differs by one base, so this may be a read error. The chain uses TRBV28 and TRBJ2-7, with TRBD2 as a possible D gene (5 bases). Germline V gene sequence: CDR1 MDHEN, CDR2 SYDVKM. CDR3 length equals 14 residues. The V gene lost 6 bases and the J gene lost 9 bases, with 21 bases spanning the gap. The CDR3 region has the DNA TGTGCCAGCAGGGAGGTTTACAAAGCTAGTGGGCAGTACTTC. Translating it yields CASREVYKASGQYF.

This clone has just a few counts. This rearrangement joins TRBV5-6 to TRBJ1-3; no clear D gene. The CDR3 contains 14 residues. The germline V gene encodes CDR1 SGHDT and CDR2 YYEEEE. With 1 base removed from V and 7 bases from J, the gap between germline ends came to 12 bases. The chain's CDR3 is CASSLFNFRNTIYF. In nucleotides, the CDR3 is TGTGCCAGCAGCTTGTTTAACTTTAGGAACACCATATATTTT.

J is TRBJ2-3 and V is TRBV4-1; the match to TRBD2 covers 8 bases. V shed 0 bases, J shed 6 bases, and the junction held 8 bases outside the gene matches. The CDR3 runs 16 residues. The germline gives CDR1 MGHRA, CDR2 YSYEKL. The CDR3 bases are TGCGCCAGCAGCCAAGATCGCGCAGCGGGGGCGGATACGCAGTATTTT. Residues: CASSQDRAAGADTQYF.

The rearrangement links TRBV21-1 to TRBJ2-5; the D segment call TRBD2 is taken from the table without a DNA check. TRBV21-1 is termed a pseudogene. This CDR3 contains 17 residues. As DNA, the CDR3 is TGTGCCAGCAGCAACCCACTAGCGCCCCGGGGTAGGGAGACCCAGTACTTC. Its protein product is CASSNPLAPRGRETQYF.

The chain joins TRBV28 to TRBJ2-7; TRBD1 aligns across 11 bases. The CDR3 consists of 15 residues. CDR1 is MDHEN and CDR2 is SYDVKM in the germline V gene. V was clipped by 7 bases and J by 2 bases; unmatched bases: 7. The CDR3 sequence is CASTSWTGGPYEQYF. For the CDR3, the DNA is TGTGCCAGCACTTCATGGACAGGGGGCCCCTACGAGCAGTACTTC.

The rearrangement joins TRBV7-9 to TRBJ2-1; D might be TRBD2 (7 bases). Germline CDR1 SEHNR, CDR2 FQNEAQ (reference sequence). Between the trimmed V and J ends, which lost 5 bases and 2 bases, there was a span of 19 bases. The CDR3 runs to 17 residues. Here the CDR3 DNA reads TGTGCCAGCAGCCTCGCCCGGGGAGGGGGGGCCTACAATGAGCAGTTCTTC. This codes for CASSLARGGGAYNEQFF.